The clone carrying this T cell receptor (beta chain) was seen only a few times. Its specificity is unknown. The length of the CDR3 is 14 residues. Trimming stripped 10 bases from V and 0 bases from J, with 13 bases between. Germline-derived CDR1 and CDR2 are ENHRY and SYGVKD. The sample belongs to a study of T-cell memory formation after mild COVID-19. Turning to the study itself: The two donors had largely donor-specific TCR clusters. General study points: Shrinking CD4+ clones resided mostly in CM and EM, and CD8+ ones in EMRA.

Libraries for TCRalpha and TCRbeta carried sample barcodes and unique molecular identifiers via 5'RACE. Using its own MiXCR run on the 5' RACE reads, TCRdb lists one record per CDR3 protein. The sample has under 350,000 distinct CDR3 sequences, around 16% seen once; the top ten hold roughly 22%. The V and J genes are TRBV10-3 and TRBJ1-3; D remains ambiguous. The source of this sequence is a man between 18 and 35 years old who had mild COVID-19 (a few samples of this study predate the infection). Cell type and time point are not known. Sequencing used PBMCs or a T cell subset sorted from them (not recorded which). CDR3 amino acids: CATLDGLSGNTIYF. In nucleotides, the CDR3 is TGTGCCACTTTGGATGGCCTCTCTGGAAACACCATATATTTT.